The 20 T cell receptor beta chains below come from one sample, sequenced in a study of blood T cell repertoires in COVID-19. TCRdb keeps only in-frame clones here, not all; method: immunoSEQ multiplex PCR. Among 200,000 to 250,000 clones listed, about nine tenths were seen once. The sequencing sample was made of peripheral blood. The receptors shown here come from a woman aged 55-70 years with acute or convalescent COVID-19.

The rearrangement joins TRBV10-1 to TRBJ2-5, with 7 bases lining up with TRBD1. The CDR3 runs to 13 residues. Germline lookup yields CDR1 WNHNN and CDR2 SYGVQD (reference sequence). V lost 3 bases, J lost 5 bases, and 3 bases stayed unmatched. CDR3 in amino acids: CASSESDRETQYF. The DNA of the CDR3 is TGCGCCAGCAGTGAATCGGACAGGGAGACCCAGTACTTC.

The chain recombines TRBV2 with TRBJ2-7; D uncertain. CDR1 is SNHLY, CDR2 FYNNEI, per germline. CDR3 length: 15 amino acids. V lost 7 bases and J 4 bases, leaving 20 bases between the germline ends. CDR3: CASKRMAGPTYEQYF. The CDR3 DNA follows: TGTGCCAGCAAGAGAATGGCAGGCCCTACTTACGAGCAGTACTTC.

V gene TRBV7-2 combines with J gene TRBJ2-1, with TRBD2 identical over 13 bases. CDR1 and CDR2 from the germline V gene are SGHTA and FQGNSA. The CDR3 sequence is 17 residues long. V shed 2 bases, J shed 8 bases, and the junction held 9 bases outside the gene matches. The CDR3 reads CASSLSPTSGRGYEQFF. For the CDR3, the DNA is TGTGCCAGCAGCTTATCGCCAACTAGCGGGAGGGGCTATGAGCAGTTCTTC.

The V and J genes are TRBV5-1 and TRBJ2-3, with D maybe TRBD1 (6 bases). Per the germline V gene, CDR1 is SGHRS and CDR2 is YFSETQ. With 0 bases removed from V and 4 bases from J, the gap between germline ends came to 9 bases. The CDR3 consists of 14 residues. CDR3 region: CASSLVSGADTQYF. CDR3 bases: TGCGCCAGCAGCTTGGTGTCAGGGGCAGATACGCAGTATTTT.

This chain joins TRBV7-7 and TRBJ1-1; TRBD1 is a possible D gene (6 bases). Trimming cost V 5 bases and J 2 bases, with 9 bases left between them. Germline V gene data show CDR1 as SSHAT and CDR2 as FNYEAQ (reference sequence). This CDR3 is 13 amino acids long. The CDR3 here is CASSLDRNTEAFF. DNA of the CDR3: TGTGCCAGCAGCCTGGACAGAAACACTGAAGCTTTCTTT.

The chain joins TRBV6-6 to TRBJ1-5; 9 bases fit TRBD1. The CDR3 runs to 15 residues. V shed 7 bases, J shed 3 bases, and the junction held 7 bases outside the gene matches. The germline CDR1 and CDR2 sequences are MNHNY and SVGAGI (reference sequence). The CDR3 DNA is TGTGCCAGCACCGATACAGGGGGCCTCAATCAGCCCCAGCATTTT. This codes for CASTDTGGLNQPQHF.

V gene TRBV19 combines with J gene TRBJ1-2, with D perhaps TRBD1 (6 bases). The CDR3 loop spans 15 amino acids. From germline, CDR1 is LNHDA and CDR2 SQIVND (reference sequence). V was clipped by 1 base and J by 4 bases, with 13 bases between them. CDR3 sequence: CASSIGGARGYGYTF. The CDR3 region has the DNA TGTGCCAGTAGTATAGGTGGGGCCAGGGGCTATGGCTACACCTTC.

The rearrangement uses TRBV7-9 and TRBJ2-7; maybe TRBD2 (5 bases). The germline V gene has CDR1 SEHNR and CDR2 FQNEAQ (reference sequence). The CDR3 spans 14 residues. The ends were cut back, 4 bases at V and 3 bases at J, with 13 bases in the middle. CDR3 nucleotide sequence: TGTGCCAGCAGCTGGGGTGGGGAGAACTACGAGCAGTACTTC. This codes for CASSWGGENYEQYF.

The chain uses TRBV5-1 and TRBJ2-7; D gene ambiguous. The CDR3 length is 14 residues. Germline CDR1 is SGHRS and CDR2 is YFSETQ. V gave up 3 bases and J gave up 1 base, with 11 bases separating them. The CDR3 DNA sequence: TGCGCCAGCAGCTCCCGGGTCCCATCCTACGAGCAGTACTTC. Amino acid sequence: CASSSRVPSYEQYF. The complete variable domain, with remaining parts taken from reference TRBV5-1 and TRBJ2-7, reads KAGVTQTPRYLIKTRGQQVTLSCSPISGHRSVSWYQQTPGQGLQFLFEYFSETQRNKGNFPGRFSGRQFSNSRSEMNVSTLELGDSALYLCASSSRVPSYEQYFGPGTRLTVT.

The chain combines TRBV27 with TRBJ2-6; D may be TRBD1 (6 bases). Trimming removed 4 bases at V and 4 bases at J, with 11 bases between. Germline loops: CDR1 MNHEY, CDR2 SMNVEV (reference sequence). The CDR3 extends over 15 amino acids. The CDR3 region has the DNA TGTGCCAGCAGTTATGGGGGCTCCGGGGCCAACGTCCTGACTTTC. This sequence encodes CASSYGGSGANVLTF.

The V call is TRBV19, the J call TRBJ1-2; the D gene is possibly TRBD1 (6 bases). V gave up 4 bases and J gave up 4 bases, with 10 bases separating them. The CDR3 sequence is 13 residues long. Germline V CDR1 and CDR2: LNHDA, SQIVND (reference sequence). CDR3 DNA sequence: TGTGCCAGTAGTAAAAGGGGGACCTATGGCTACACCTTC. It specifies CASSKRGTYGYTF. The whole variable domain, remainder taken from reference TRBV19 and TRBJ1-2, is DGGITQSPKYLFRKEGQNVTLSCEQNLNHDAMYWYRQDPGQGLRLIYYSQIVNDFQKGDIAEGYSVSREKKESFPLTVTSAQKNPTAFYLCASSKRGTYGYTFGSGTRLTVV.

The chain uses TRBV5-1 and TRBJ2-5; D is tentatively TRBD1 or TRBD2 (5 bases each). Germline V gene sequence: CDR1 SGHRS, CDR2 YFSETQ. Trimming stripped 4 bases from V and 5 bases from J, with 15 bases between. CDR3 length: 14 residues. DNA of the CDR3: TGCGCCAGCAGCATGGGACGGAGGCTTGAGACCCAGTACTTC. Encoded protein: CASSMGRRLETQYF.

V and J are TRBV11-2 and TRBJ2-3; D ambiguous. The germline CDR1 and CDR2 sequences are SGHAT and FQNNGV. V dropped 5 bases and J dropped 4 bases, with 19 bases sitting between them. The CDR3 is 16 residues long. The CDR3 loop is CASSPILVGAADTQYF. CDR3 nucleotides: TGTGCCAGCAGCCCCATTCTCGTGGGTGCGGCAGATACGCAGTATTTT.

The J gene is TRBJ1-1, the V gene TRBV18, with a tentative D call TRBD1 (5 bases). The germline V gene encodes CDR1 KGHSH and CDR2 LQKENI. This CDR3 spans 14 amino acids. The V end was cut by 1 base, the J end by 3 bases, with 9 bases between. The CDR3 spells CASSPRGRDTEAFF. CDR3 nucleotide sequence: TGTGCCAGCTCACCACGTGGCAGGGACACTGAAGCTTTCTTT.

The gene calls are TRBV4-1 and TRBJ2-7; TRBD1 agrees at 7 bases. V lost 4 bases and J lost 1; bases outside the gene matches: 7. The germline V gene has CDR1 MGHRA and CDR2 YSYEKL. The CDR3 covers 15 residues. DNA of the CDR3: TGCGCCAGCAGCCCCAGACAGGGTGTGTCCTACGAGCAGTACTTC. Translating gives CASSPRQGVSYEQYF.

The chain combines TRBV5-1 with TRBJ2-7; possibly TRBD2 for D (5 bases). The CDR3 has 13 amino acids. Germline V CDR1 and CDR2: SGHRS, YFSETQ. V shed 2 bases and J shed 1 base, with 7 bases lying between them. In DNA form, the CDR3 reads TGCGCCAGCAGCTTTGCGGGTTCCTACGAGCAGTACTTC. It translates to CASSFAGSYEQYF.

The V gene is TRBV19, the J gene TRBJ1-2, with 7 bases lining up with TRBD1. After removal of 6 bases from V and 1 base from J, the junction contained 8 bases not matched to a gene. The CDR3 is 15 amino acids. Germline V gene data show CDR1 as LNHDA and CDR2 as SQIVND (reference sequence). The CDR3 DNA reads TGTGCCAGTAGGCTCCGGGACAGTAATAACTATGGCTACACCTTC. Protein sequence: CASRLRDSNNYGYTF.

V gene TRBV19 combines with J gene TRBJ2-3, with a possible D match to TRBD1 (5 bases). CDR3 length: 15 residues. V shed 8 bases and J shed 2 bases, with 17 bases lying between them. CDR1 is LNHDA, CDR2 SQIVND, per germline (reference sequence). The CDR3 spells CASGAVTLNTDTQYF. The CDR3 nucleotides read TGTGCCAGTGGGGCGGTGACACTCAACACAGATACGCAGTATTTT.

The chain employs TRBV29-1 and TRBJ2-2; perhaps TRBD1 as D (6 bases). The CDR3 is 14 residues long. The V gene lost 6 bases and the J gene lost 1 base, with 12 bases spanning the gap. CDR1 SQVTM and CDR2 ANQGSEA come from the germline V gene. The CDR3 sequence: CSVRSDRNTGELFF. CDR3 sequence (DNA): TGCAGCGTCCGTTCGGACAGGAACACCGGGGAGCTGTTTTTT.

The V and J genes are TRBV7-2 and TRBJ1-5; unclear D gene. CDR3 size: 12 residues. Germline V gives CDR1 SGHTA, CDR2 FQGNSA. V dropped 4 bases and J dropped 8 bases, with 9 bases sitting between them. CDR3 residues: CASSSPREPQHF. CDR3 nucleotides: TGTGCCAGCAGCTCTCCCCGGGAGCCCCAGCATTTT. Together with reference TRBV7-2 and TRBJ1-5, the CDR3 gives the full variable domain: GAGVSQSPSNKVTEKGKDVELRCDPISGHTALYWYRQSLGQGLEFLIYFQGNSAPDKSGLPSDRFSAERTGGSVSTLTIQRTQQEDSAVYLCASSSPREPQHFGDGTRLSIL.